These T cell receptor beta chains were read from a single sample in a study of OX40 agonist ivuxolimab in advanced cancers. Produced via immunoSEQ multiplex PCR; TCRdb's table is partial and in-frame only. The table has roughly 65,000 clones, more than 75% seen once; the top ten hold approximately 0.37%. The sequences come from CD4+ or CD8+ T cells sorted from blood, collected in a trial of the OX40 agonist ivuxolimab. These receptors all come from an adult with an advanced solid tumor such as melanoma, head and neck, liver or kidney cancer. The CDR3 runs from the conserved cysteine through the conserved F or W. Each record gives: V gene, clone size, CDR3 protein. Some rows mark clone size as missing; the rest say once, few, many or name a class of expanded clone.

>TRBV19|-
CASRRSGGAYYEQYF
>TRBV6-4|-
CASSPQAGGSDNEQFF
>TRBV7-2|-
CASSPEYNEQFF
>TRBV12-5|-
CASQAGGFMNTEAFF
>TRBV5-1|-
CASSYRQVGDEQFF
>TRBV6-5|-
CASRQGLSYNEQFF
>TRBV19|-
CASSMPDSYGYTF
>TRBV7-2|-
CASSLLGTSGNTIYF
>TRBV5-1|-
CASSLVGGGRDTQYF
>TRBV7-3|few
CASSIQDKSEQYF
>TRBV5-8|-
CASSLMTVPGELFF
>TRBV18|few
CASSPPGKGAQGNTIYF
>TRBV4-3|once
CASSRQNNENSPLHF
>TRBV5-1|-
CASRLGDAVLNYGYTF
>TRBV29-1|-
CSALSKGYEQYF
>TRBV18|-
CASSPETGKNSYEQYF
>TRBV7-2|once
CASSSTLGAYGYTF
>TRBV29-1|-
CSPMSGDTQYF
>TRBV5-1|-
CASSPVLGPGETQYF
>TRBV6-4|-
CASSVASGVYEQFF
>TRBV2|-
CASRFSSGNEQYF
>TRBV5-1|-
CASSFPGRLYEQYF
>TRBV5-1|few
CASSPRWGQETQYF
>TRBV5-1|-
CASSPELTGGSYEQYF
>TRBV2|-
CASRPRGQEAGVSKNIQYF
>TRBV4-3|-
CASSHYAGSGSLGNQPQHF
>TRBV18|-
CASSPRGGTSTDTQYF
>TRBV19|once
CASSILGGGAGNQPQHF
>TRBV14|-
CASSRWGQGIVGETQYF
>TRBV7-9|-
CASSLALIRPGSVGYTF
>TRBV6-5|-
CASSYKGQGMGNEQFF
>TRBV25-1|once
CASSAGQSTDTQYF
>TRBV5-1|-
CASSTSTRDPPLHF
>TRBV5-8|-
CASSQGQTNQPQHF
>TRBV6-5|-
CASSSTQGNEQFF
>TRBV7-8|-
CASSRGGRFEGPNYGYTF
>TRBV6-5|-
CASSFSGGGKTSYTF
>TRBV6-5|-
CASSYYGDGETQYF
>TRBV9|-
CASSGPDILAKNIQYF
>TRBV18|-
CASSPGIFDPRREEQYF
>TRBV5-6|-
CASSLGGGGLYNEQFF
>TRBV19|-
CASSPGQGPFTAKNIQYF
>TRBV7-2|-
CASSLVAGRAGEGEQYF
>TRBV9|-
CASSTGTEYGYTF
>TRBV5-4|few
CASSLENQPQHF
>TRBV27|-
CASRPAGIPYEQYF
>TRBV4-3|-
CASSQDEADGGYTF
>TRBV2|-
CASTDKGVATEAFF
>TRBV18|few
CASSPRGDQPQHF
>TRBV18|-
CASSPIQGTGTEAFF
>TRBV29-1|-
CSVDLGGGPQHF
>TRBV2|-
CASSEKVLSYTF
>TRBV19|-
CASSIIDSQVRPQHF
>TRBV30|-
CAWSVDYGYTF
>TRBV6-6|-
CASSYRDRGEQYF
>TRBV2|-
CASREMTGTEAFF
>TRBV18|-
CASSPRGIRADTQYF
>TRBV18|-
CASSPGTGTDTEAFF
>TRBV2|-
CASSAQGFGSPLHF
>TRBV5-1|few
CASTTGGFYEQYF